This record looks at one TCR beta chain sequence and its context. Between the trimmed V and J ends, which lost 1 base and 4 bases, there was a span of 8 bases. The CDR3 runs 14 residues. Germline CDR1 SEHNR, CDR2 FQNEAQ (reference sequence). Authors' analysis steps: Reference gene primer amplification in the assay estimated nucleated cell counts. Some clones are missing from TCRdb's copy, which holds only in-frame ones; the method was immunoSEQ multiplex PCR. V and J calls plus clone size are reproduced from that table; the DNA served to infer D and trimming. In the table there are fewer than 100,000 clones, more than 75% of which are singletons. The sample originates from a study of blood T cell repertoires in COVID-19. Study summary: Specimens from acute and convalescent COVID-19 originated in the United States, Italy and Spain. Sources were T cells, B-cell-depleted T cells, or PBMCs; the material itself was cDNA or gDNA.

Sequencing input: peripheral blood. This receptor was taken from a human donor in a cohort sampled during active COVID-19. The chain employs TRBV7-9 and TRBJ1-5; tentatively, D is TRBD1 (5 bases). For the CDR3, the DNA is TGTGCCAGCAGCTTAGGACAGCCAAATCAGCCCCAGCATTTT. Its protein product is CASSLGQPNQPQHF.